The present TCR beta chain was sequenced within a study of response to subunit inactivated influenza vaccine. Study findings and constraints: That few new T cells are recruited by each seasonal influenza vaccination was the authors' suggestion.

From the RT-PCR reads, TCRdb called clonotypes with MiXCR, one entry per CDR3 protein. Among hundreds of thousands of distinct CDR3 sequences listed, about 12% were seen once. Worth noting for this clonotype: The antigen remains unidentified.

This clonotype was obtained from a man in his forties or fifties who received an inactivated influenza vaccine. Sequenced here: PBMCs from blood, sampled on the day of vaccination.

DNA for the CDR3: TGTGCCAGCTCGGCCGCAGGGGCAACTAGCACAGATACGCAGTATTTT. Translated, it gives CASSAAGATSTDTQYF. V usage is TRBV18 and J usage is TRBJ2-3, with TRBD1 as a possible D gene (6 bases). The ends were cut back, 6 bases at V and 0 bases at J, with 16 bases in the middle. The length of the CDR3 is 16 residues. Germline loops: CDR1 KGHSH, CDR2 LQKENI.